Presented here are 2 T cell receptor beta chains from one specimen sequenced in a study of blood T cells in healthy people across ages. Alongside a J-beta primer mix, a sample-barcoded 5' primer served in a second PCR lasting about 7 to 12 cycles. TCRdb redid the calling of the 5' RACE reads with MiXCR, one entry per CDR3 protein. The table lists some 1.8 million distinct CDR3 sequences, about two fifths of them singletons, with more than 20% in the top ten. Source material: blood. The receptor source for this set is a human donor in good health.

The genes are TRBV5-8 and TRBJ1-4; tentative D call: TRBD1 (6 bases). The length of the CDR3 is 16 residues. CDR1 and CDR2 from the germline V gene are SGHTS and YDEGEE. Trimming shortened V by 4 bases and J by 1 base, and 14 bases separated the two germline ends. CDR3 amino acids: CASSPGTRETNEKLFF. The CDR3 nucleotides are TGTGCCAGCAGCCCCGGGACACGGGAAACTAATGAAAAACTGTTTTTT.

This clonotype was counted at least ten times. The chain joins TRBV10-3 to TRBJ2-5; D may be TRBD2 (5 bases). The end of the DNA is better explained by TRBJ2-7, so the J call may be wrong. The CDR3 extends over 13 amino acids. Germline assignment: CDR1 ENHRY and CDR2 SYGVKD. CDR3 in DNA: TGTGCCATCAGTGAGTCCGGGACCTACGAGCAGTACTTC. Amino acids: CAISESGTYEQYF.